This T cell receptor beta chain was captured by sequencing in a study of OX40 agonist ivuxolimab in advanced cancers. Background on the study: Every 2 weeks, patients received ivuxolimab intravenously, dosed at 0.01 to 10 mg/kg. The diagnoses of dose-escalation patients were hepatocellular carcinoma, melanoma, renal cell or head and neck cancer.

V shed 5 bases and J shed 4 bases, with 8 bases lying between them. The CDR3 length is 13 residues. The germline V gene encodes CDR1 SEHNR and CDR2 FQNEAQ (reference sequence). Here immunoSEQ multiplex PCR was the method, and the copy in TCRdb shows in-frame clones only, minus some. The table has tens of thousands of clones, about nine tenths seen once. J is TRBJ2-2 and V is TRBV7-9; no firm D call. The sequencing used CD4+ or CD8+ T cells sorted from blood, collected in a trial of the OX40 agonist ivuxolimab. The clonotype comes from an adult with an advanced solid tumor such as melanoma, head and neck, liver or kidney cancer. In nucleotides, the CDR3 is TGTGCCAGCAGCCTGATGCTCACCGGGGAGCTGTTTTTT. Residues: CASSLMLTGELFF.